This T cell receptor (beta chain) was retrieved from a study of identical twins. The donor group consisted entirely of healthy Caucasians. Via MiXCR, TCRdb re-called the 5' RACE reads, giving one row per CDR3 protein. The repertoire holds about 330,000 distinct CDR3 sequences, approximately 13% seen once, with around 6.9% in the top ten. V was clipped by 1 base and J by 0 bases, with 12 bases between them. This CDR3 contains 17 residues. Germline lookup yields CDR1 MGHRA and CDR2 YSYEKL. This clonotype has more than one count but fewer than ten. In addition, the sample was reused for a study of yellow fever vaccine responses in identical twins.

The sequenced sample was CD8+ T cells sorted from blood. The chain has TRBV4-1 and TRBJ1-4; D ambiguous. This receptor was taken from a woman between 18 and 29 years old in good health. CDR3 sequence (DNA): TGCGCCAGCAGCCAAGTGCGATTGGTTGCAACTAATGAAAAACTGTTTTTT. Protein product: CASSQVRLVATNEKLFF.